Listed below are T cell receptor beta chains from one sample, sequenced in a study of monozygotic twins with inflammatory bowel disease. With the 5' RACE reads reprocessed, TCRdb shows one record per CDR3 protein and no DNA. The sample table sets out 300,000 to 450,000 distinct CDR3 sequences. Sequencing used blood. Receptors were obtained from a human donor with ulcerative colitis or Crohn's disease, or a healthy co-twin of an affected twin (not recorded which). Each CDR3 is given with its conserved first and last residue. The order of the fields is CDR3 protein, J gene, V gene.

CASSSPGTNYGYTF	TRBJ1-2	TRBV28
CASSQEGQGETQYF	TRBJ2-5	TRBV4-2
CASSGEARGYTF	TRBJ1-2	TRBV9
CASSFGVADYGYTF	TRBJ1-2	TRBV12-3/TRBV12-4
CATSRTRIGDNEQFF	TRBJ2-1	TRBV15
CASSLGVGPIYNEQFF	TRBJ2-1	TRBV5-6
CASSFRDRGAPNYGYTF	TRBJ1-2	TRBV7-9
CASSPRGPVETQYF	TRBJ2-5	TRBV4-1
CSVTPHRSSYNSPLHF	TRBJ1-6	TRBV20-1
CASSRGGEDIQYF	TRBJ2-4	TRBV28
CASSLLSGRSTGELFF	TRBJ2-2	TRBV5-1
CASSLFDTANYGYTF	TRBJ1-2	TRBV13
CASSLREDYGYTF	TRBJ1-2	TRBV5-4
CASSAETDNSPLHF	TRBJ1-6	TRBV19
CASSFRLAGGLQETQYF	TRBJ2-5	TRBV27
CASSEAFLNRGGSYEQYF	TRBJ2-7	TRBV6-1
CASSFGIPNEQFF	TRBJ2-1	TRBV27
CASREDSTYGYTF	TRBJ1-2	TRBV5-1
CASSPHRQYNEQFF	TRBJ2-1	TRBV7-2